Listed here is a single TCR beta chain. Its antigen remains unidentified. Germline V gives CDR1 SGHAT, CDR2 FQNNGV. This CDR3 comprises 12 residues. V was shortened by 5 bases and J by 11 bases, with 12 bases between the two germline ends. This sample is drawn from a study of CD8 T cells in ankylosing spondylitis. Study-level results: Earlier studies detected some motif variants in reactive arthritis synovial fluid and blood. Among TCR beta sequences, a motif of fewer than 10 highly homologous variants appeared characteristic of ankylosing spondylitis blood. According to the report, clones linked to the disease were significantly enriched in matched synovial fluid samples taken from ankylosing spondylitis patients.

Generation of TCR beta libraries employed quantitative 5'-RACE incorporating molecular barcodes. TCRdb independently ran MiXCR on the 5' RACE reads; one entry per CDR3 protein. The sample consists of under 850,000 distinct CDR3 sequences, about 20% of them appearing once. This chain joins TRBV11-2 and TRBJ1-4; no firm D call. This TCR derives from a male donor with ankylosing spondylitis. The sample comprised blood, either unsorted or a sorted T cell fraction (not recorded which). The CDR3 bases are TGTGCCAGCAGCCCGGAGGTGGAGAAACTGTTTTTT. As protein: CASSPEVEKLFF. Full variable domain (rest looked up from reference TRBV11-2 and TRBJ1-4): EAGVAQSPRYKIIEKRQSVAFWCNPISGHATLYWYQQILGQGPKLLIQFQNNGVVDDSQLPKDRFSAERLKGVDSTLKIQPAKLEDSAVYLCASSPEVEKLFFGSGTQLSVL.